The rows below give T cell receptor beta chains drawn from one sample of a study of Graves' ophthalmopathy and Graves' hyperthyroidism. TCRdb ran MiXCR on the multiplex PCR reads and lists one entry per CDR3 protein. The profile shows about 480,000 distinct CDR3 sequences, over 13% of them singletons. The specimen sequenced was blood. These receptors were obtained from a woman aged 30 to 39 with Graves' ophthalmopathy. Both conserved end residues are part of each CDR3. The D gene is left open where the match is weak. Some rows have no size entry. The others give once, few or many, or a class for an expanded clone.

clone_size: many
j_call: TRBJ2-5
d_call: TRBD2
v_call: TRBV5-1
cdr3_nt: TGCGCCAGCAGCTCCGGGGGGGACGGGGAGACCCAGTACTTC
cdr3_aa: CASSSGGDGETQYF

clone_size: many
j_call: TRBJ1-2
d_call: TRBD1
v_call: TRBV2
cdr3_nt: TGTGCCAGCAGGAAGGGACAGGGGGATTACTATGGCTACACCTTC
cdr3_aa: CASRKGQGDYYGYTF

clone_size: NA
j_call: TRBJ2-2
d_call: NA
v_call: TRBV3-1
cdr3_nt: TGTGCCAGCAGTCCCAGGCCTGCCGACGGCACCGGGGAGCTGTTTTTT
cdr3_aa: CASSPRPADGTGELFF

clone_size: many
j_call: TRBJ2-5
d_call: TRBD2
v_call: TRBV7-2
cdr3_nt: TGTGCCAGCAGCTTCGTGACTAGCGGGGAGGAGACCCAGTACTTC
cdr3_aa: CASSFVTSGEETQYF

clone_size: many
j_call: TRBJ1-2
d_call: NA
v_call: TRBV6-2/TRBV6-3
cdr3_nt: TGTGCCAGCAGTAAAGGACTGGGCTACACCTTC
cdr3_aa: CASSKGLGYTF

clone_size: NA
j_call: TRBJ1-2
d_call: NA
v_call: TRBV3-1
cdr3_nt: TGTGCCACCCGGTCCCGGGACAAAGCTAACTATGGCTACACCTTC
cdr3_aa: CATRSRDKANYGYTF

clone_size: NA
j_call: TRBJ1-1
d_call: NA
v_call: TRBV6-4
cdr3_nt: TGTGCCAGCAGTGACTCGACAAGCATGAACACTGAAGCTTTCTTT
cdr3_aa: CASSDSTSMNTEAFF

clone_size: NA
j_call: TRBJ2-7
d_call: TRBD1
v_call: TRBV2
cdr3_nt: TGTGCCAGCAGTGAAGCGCTTTTCACACAGGGGCTTGTCGAGCAGTACTTC
cdr3_aa: CASSEALFTQGLVEQYF

clone_size: many
j_call: TRBJ1-5
d_call: NA
v_call: TRBV28
cdr3_nt: TGTGCCAGCAGTTTAGGACAGCTGTACCATCCGCCCCAGCATTTT
cdr3_aa: CASSLGQLYHPPQHF

clone_size: few
j_call: TRBJ2-7
d_call: NA
v_call: TRBV19
cdr3_nt: TGTGCCAGTAGTATGCGCAACTACGAGCAGTACTTC
cdr3_aa: CASSMRNYEQYF

clone_size: many
j_call: TRBJ1-1
d_call: NA
v_call: TRBV6-5
cdr3_nt: TGTGCCAGCAGTTACCGGCTACAGGGTCCAACTTATGAAGCTTTCTTT
cdr3_aa: CASSYRLQGPTYEAFF

clone_size: many
j_call: TRBJ1-1
d_call: TRBD1
v_call: TRBV12-3/TRBV12-4
cdr3_nt: TGTGCCAGCACCCCTAGGGACAGGGGGCTTTACACTGAAGCTTTCTTT
cdr3_aa: CASTPRDRGLYTEAFF

clone_size: many
j_call: TRBJ1-2
d_call: NA
v_call: TRBV29-1
cdr3_nt: TGCAGCGTTTTAGGGGGAGACGGCTACACCTTC
cdr3_aa: CSVLGGDGYTF

clone_size: many
j_call: TRBJ1-1
d_call: TRBD1
v_call: TRBV19
cdr3_nt: TGTGCCAGTAGCACAGGGGCGAGGACTGAAGCTTTCTTT
cdr3_aa: CASSTGARTEAFF

clone_size: many
j_call: TRBJ1-2
d_call: TRBD1
v_call: TRBV18
cdr3_nt: TGTGCCAGCTCACCAACGATTGCGGGACAGGGCCTCTATGGCTACACCTTC
cdr3_aa: CASSPTIAGQGLYGYTF

clone_size: few
j_call: TRBJ2-4
d_call: NA
v_call: TRBV6-1
cdr3_nt: TGTGCCAGCGGGGGCAGGGGCGGCATTCAGTACTTC
cdr3_aa: CASGGRGGIQYF

clone_size: many
j_call: TRBJ1-1
d_call: NA
v_call: TRBV6-2/TRBV6-3
cdr3_nt: TGTGCCAGCAGTTACTCGAGATATCCTGGGGGCGGAGTCGGGGAAGCTTTCTTT
cdr3_aa: CASSYSRYPGGGVGEAFF

clone_size: many
j_call: TRBJ2-5
d_call: NA
v_call: TRBV7-9
cdr3_nt: TGTGCCAGCAGCTCACCCATACAAGAGACCCAGTACTTC
cdr3_aa: CASSSPIQETQYF

clone_size: many
j_call: TRBJ2-7
d_call: TRBD1
v_call: TRBV5-1
cdr3_nt: TGCGCCAGCAGCTTTGAGGGGACAGGGGTCTACGAGCAGTACTTC
cdr3_aa: CASSFEGTGVYEQYF

clone_size: many
j_call: TRBJ2-5
d_call: NA
v_call: TRBV6-5
cdr3_nt: TGTGCCAGCAGTTACTCAAGGGGGCAAGAGACCCAGTACTTC
cdr3_aa: CASSYSRGQETQYF

clone_size: many
j_call: TRBJ2-5
d_call: NA
v_call: TRBV12-3/TRBV12-4
cdr3_nt: TGTGCCAGCAGTGAACCACTAGGTCTAGAGACCCAGTACTTC
cdr3_aa: CASSEPLGLETQYF

clone_size: many
j_call: TRBJ2-2
d_call: NA
v_call: TRBV7-9
cdr3_nt: TGTGCCAGCAGCTTAGAGGGAACACCCCGTCTGTTTTTT
cdr3_aa: CASSLEGTPRLFF

clone_size: many
j_call: TRBJ2-5
d_call: NA
v_call: TRBV7-2
cdr3_nt: TGTGCCAGCAGCCTTAGCAACCAAGAGACCCAGTACTTC
cdr3_aa: CASSLSNQETQYF

clone_size: many
j_call: TRBJ1-5
d_call: NA
v_call: TRBV12-3/TRBV12-4
cdr3_nt: TGTGCCAGCAGTTTGGCAGATCAGCCCCAGCATTTT
cdr3_aa: CASSLADQPQHF

clone_size: many
j_call: TRBJ1-2
d_call: TRBD1
v_call: TRBV6-1
cdr3_nt: TGTGCCAGCAGTGATCTAGGGGGCCGGCGTAGTGGCTACACCTTC
cdr3_aa: CASSDLGGRRSGYTF

clone_size: many
j_call: TRBJ2-7
d_call: NA
v_call: TRBV15
cdr3_nt: TGTGCCACCAGCCGTGACCTACAGGTCTCGTACGAGCAGTACTTC
cdr3_aa: CATSRDLQVSYEQYF

clone_size: few
j_call: TRBJ1-1
d_call: NA
v_call: TRBV5-1
cdr3_nt: TGCGCCAGCAGCTACCTGACGTCGGGCACTGAAGCTTTCTTT
cdr3_aa: CASSYLTSGTEAFF

clone_size: many
j_call: TRBJ2-5
d_call: NA
v_call: TRBV7-2
cdr3_nt: TGTGCCAGCAGCTTAGGAGTGGCGGGAAACGGGAAGACCCAGTACTTC
cdr3_aa: CASSLGVAGNGKTQYF

clone_size: NA
j_call: TRBJ2-2
d_call: TRBD2
v_call: TRBV2
cdr3_nt: TGTGCCAGCAGTCAACTAGCGGGAGGCAACACCGGGGAGCTGTTTTTT
cdr3_aa: CASSQLAGGNTGELFF

clone_size: many
j_call: TRBJ2-5
d_call: TRBD1
v_call: TRBV11-2
cdr3_nt: TGTGCCAGCAGCTATGGACAGGGGGTAGAGACCCAGTACTTC
cdr3_aa: CASSYGQGVETQYF

clone_size: NA
j_call: TRBJ1-2
d_call: TRBD1
v_call: TRBV11-2
cdr3_nt: TGTGCCAGCAGCCCCGGGACAGGGGAAAGCATTAACTATGGCTACACCTTC
cdr3_aa: CASSPGTGESINYGYTF

clone_size: many
j_call: TRBJ2-7
d_call: NA
v_call: TRBV27
cdr3_nt: TGTGCCAGCAGCCCCTCCAGCGGACTCTCCTACGAGCAGTACTTC
cdr3_aa: CASSPSSGLSYEQYF

clone_size: many
j_call: TRBJ2-7
d_call: NA
v_call: TRBV24-1
cdr3_nt: TGTGCCACTGAGGGCCAGACAGGCGAGCAGTACTTC
cdr3_aa: CATEGQTGEQYF

clone_size: many
j_call: TRBJ1-6
d_call: NA
v_call: TRBV6-1
cdr3_nt: TGTGCCAGCAGGAGCCAGACCTCCTATAATTCACCCCTCCACTTT
cdr3_aa: CASRSQTSYNSPLHF

clone_size: many
j_call: TRBJ2-5
d_call: NA
v_call: TRBV6-5
cdr3_nt: TGTGCCAGCAGTTACCGCGGAGACCAAGAGACCCAGTACTTC
cdr3_aa: CASSYRGDQETQYF

clone_size: many
j_call: TRBJ1-5
d_call: NA
v_call: TRBV19
cdr3_nt: TGTGCCAGTAGTATAACCAGGGAGGGTAGCAATCAGCCCCAGCATTTT
cdr3_aa: CASSITREGSNQPQHF

clone_size: NA
j_call: TRBJ1-5
d_call: NA
v_call: TRBV28
cdr3_nt: TGTGCCATGGGGTCTGGCAATCAGCCCCAGCATTTT
cdr3_aa: CAMGSGNQPQHF

clone_size: many
j_call: TRBJ2-6
d_call: NA
v_call: TRBV15
cdr3_nt: TGTGCCACCAGCAGAGATTTACTGGCTGGGGCCAACGTCCTGACTTTC
cdr3_aa: CATSRDLLAGANVLTF